The rows below give T cell receptor beta chains drawn from one sample of a study of T cells in Graves' hyperthyroidism and ophthalmopathy. Using its own MiXCR run on the multiplex PCR reads, TCRdb lists one record per CDR3 protein. The sample holds hundreds of thousands of distinct CDR3 sequences; approximately 17% are singletons and the top ten take approximately 18%. Sequenced: blood. These TCRs come from a woman aged 18-30 years with Graves' ophthalmopathy. Each CDR3 is given with its conserved first and last residue. The D gene is left open where the match is weak. Clone size is shown for a subset of rows, as once, few, many or a class of expanded clone.

TRBJ1-3	TRBV20-1	NA	TRBD1	CSATTPDRVGNTIYF	TGCAGTGCTACTACCCCCGACAGGGTTGGAAACACCATATATTTT
TRBJ2-2	TRBV27	few	TRBD2	CASTAGGGELFF	TGTGCCAGCACCGCGGGAGGAGGGGAGCTGTTTTTT
TRBJ2-2	TRBV10-3	few	TRBD2	CASSLFPGLAGGQTGELFF	TGTGCCAGCTCCCTCTTTCCGGGACTAGCGGGGGGGCAGACCGGGGAGCTGTTTTTT
TRBJ2-3	TRBV12-5	NA	TRBD2	CASGLFAGGTTDTQYF	TGTGCTAGTGGTTTGTTTGCGGGAGGAACCACAGATACGCAGTATTTT
TRBJ2-2	TRBV29-1	few	NA	CSVEGNTGELFF	TGCAGCGTTGAGGGTAACACCGGGGAGCTGTTTTTT
TRBJ1-2	TRBV7-9	NA	NA	CASSEGGKNGYTF	TGTGCCAGCAGCGAGGGGGGTAAGAATGGCTACACCTTC
TRBJ2-7	TRBV20-1	NA	TRBD2	CSAPETSGRDEQYF	TGCAGTGCCCCAGAGACTAGCGGGAGGGACGAGCAGTACTTC
TRBJ2-7	TRBV11-2	many	NA	CASSSGVGQYF	TGTGCCAGCAGCTCAGGAGTGGGGCAGTACTTC
TRBJ1-5	TRBV7-2	NA	TRBD1	CASSPRTGVEQPQHF	TGTGCCAGCAGCCCCAGGACAGGGGTTGAGCAGCCCCAGCATTTT
TRBJ1-2	TRBV30	many	TRBD1	CAWETGANYGYTF	TGTGCCTGGGAGACAGGGGCTAACTATGGCTACACCTTC
TRBJ1-1	TRBV20-1	many	NA	CSALWVANTEAFF	TGCAGTGCTCTTTGGGTGGCCAACACTGAAGCTTTCTTT
TRBJ2-7	TRBV28	NA	TRBD2	CASSFGTSGKYEQYF	TGTGCCAGCAGTTTCGGGACTAGCGGGAAATACGAGCAGTACTTC
TRBJ2-2	TRBV28	NA	NA	CASSLFNKITGELFF	TGTGCCAGCAGTTTATTTAATAAGATCACCGGGGAGCTGTTTTTT
TRBJ1-4	TRBV6-1	NA	NA	CASGGEKLFF	TGTGCCAGCGGGGGGGAAAAACTGTTTTTT
TRBJ1-5	TRBV14	few	NA	CASSQEEGQPQHF	TGTGCCAGCAGCCAAGAAGAAGGCCAGCCCCAGCATTTT
TRBJ1-5	TRBV14	NA	NA	CASSEDIWGSNQPQHF	TGTGCCAGCAGCGAAGATATTTGGGGGAGCAATCAGCCCCAGCATTTT
TRBJ1-2	TRBV5-5	few	NA	CASRLQAFNYGYTF	TGTGCCAGCAGACTACAGGCTTTTAACTATGGCTACACCTTC
TRBJ2-3	TRBV29-1	NA	TRBD2	CSVGPSGISTDTQYF	TGCAGCGTTGGTCCAAGCGGGATAAGCACAGATACGCAGTATTTT
TRBJ2-7	TRBV12-3/TRBV12-4	few	NA	CASSLGGKVSYEQYF	TGTGCCAGCAGTTTAGGGGGGAAAGTATCCTACGAGCAGTACTTC
TRBJ1-5	TRBV6-5	NA	NA	CASSYLPGSREPQHF	TGTGCCAGCAGTTACCTCCCCGGGTCTCGTGAGCCCCAGCATTTT
TRBJ2-2	TRBV7-9	NA	TRBD2	CASSPLGGGLAGGPSGELFF	TGTGCCAGCAGCCCCCTCGGGGGTGGACTAGCGGGAGGGCCCTCCGGGGAGCTGTTTTTT
TRBJ2-3	TRBV12-3/TRBV12-4	many	NA	CASSSPAGLILDTQYF	TGTGCCAGCAGCTCCCCCGCCGGGCTGATCTTGGATACGCAGTATTTT
TRBJ2-7	TRBV27	many	TRBD2	CASSFSFGGSYEQYF	TGTGCCAGCAGTTTCTCATTTGGCGGGAGCTACGAGCAGTACTTC
TRBJ2-7	TRBV5-4	NA	TRBD1	CASSHVDRDEQYF	TGTGCCAGCAGCCACGTGGACAGGGACGAGCAGTACTTC
TRBJ1-1	TRBV15	NA	NA	CVTSRGDGEAFF	TGTGTCACCAGCAGAGGGGACGGTGAAGCTTTCTTT
TRBJ2-7	TRBV7-2	few	TRBD2	CASSLVSGSNYEQYF	TGTGCCAGCAGCTTAGTAAGCGGGAGTAACTACGAGCAGTACTTC
TRBJ2-1	TRBV3-1	NA	TRBD2	CASSQDPAGGARISFF	TGTGCCAGCAGCCAAGATCCAGCGGGAGGGGCCCGGATATCGTTCTTC
TRBJ2-2	TRBV19	NA	NA	CASSSSTHGGELFF	TGTGCCAGTAGTTCCTCCACCCACGGCGGGGAGCTGTTTTTT
TRBJ2-1	TRBV30	many	TRBD2	CAWSPPGGGIYNEQFF	TGTGCCTGGAGTCCTCCGGGAGGGGGGATCTACAATGAGCAGTTCTTC
TRBJ2-3	TRBV10-3	NA	NA	CAIKAVSTDTQYF	TGTGCCATCAAGGCGGTTAGCACAGATACGCAGTATTTT
TRBJ1-2	TRBV6-5	NA	NA	CASSYYGEYGYTF	TGTGCCAGCAGTTACTATGGAGAGTATGGCTACACCTTC
TRBJ2-1	TRBV9	NA	NA	CASSVDRGGAGNEQFF	TGTGCCAGCAGCGTAGACCGTGGGGGAGCGGGTAATGAGCAGTTCTTC
TRBJ2-7	TRBV6-2/TRBV6-3	many	NA	CASSYSIRDISYEQYF	TGTGCCAGCAGTTACTCGATCCGGGACATCTCCTACGAGCAGTACTTC
TRBJ2-2	TRBV12-3/TRBV12-4	NA	NA	CASSPHWGDNTGELFF	TGTGCCAGCAGTCCCCATTGGGGAGATAACACCGGGGAGCTGTTTTTT
TRBJ2-5	TRBV6-1	NA	NA	CASSAEGVATQYF	TGTGCCAGCAGCGCAGAAGGGGTCGCGACCCAGTACTTC
TRBJ2-3	TRBV20-1	many	TRBD2	CSASPQGLAGADTQYF	TGCAGTGCTAGCCCACAGGGACTAGCGGGAGCAGATACGCAGTATTTT
TRBJ2-2	TRBV30	NA	TRBD1	CAWSPPDRATGELFF	TGTGCCTGGAGCCCCCCGGACAGGGCAACCGGGGAGCTGTTTTTT
TRBJ2-1	TRBV7-2	NA	NA	CASSPPFSGSSYNEQFF	TGTGCCAGCAGCCCACCCTTTAGCGGAAGCTCCTACAATGAGCAGTTCTTC
TRBJ2-4	TRBV28	many	NA	CASSLPGGRENIQYF	TGTGCCAGCAGTTTACCGGGTGGCAGGGAGAACATTCAGTACTTC
TRBJ1-2	TRBV6-1	NA	TRBD1	CASSRRGGGYTF	TGTGCCAGCAGTCGCAGGGGGGGTGGCTACACCTTC
TRBJ2-1	TRBV20-1	NA	TRBD2	CSASGLADYISYNEQFF	TGCAGTGCTAGTGGCCTAGCGGACTATATCTCCTACAATGAGCAGTTCTTC
TRBJ1-1	TRBV5-1	many	NA	CASSLAQMNTEAFF	TGCGCCAGCAGCTTGGCACAGATGAACACTGAAGCTTTCTTT
TRBJ2-3	TRBV12-3/TRBV12-4	many	TRBD2	CASSPRTSGGASTDTQYF	TGTGCCAGCAGTCCCCGGACTAGCGGAGGTGCTAGCACAGATACGCAGTATTTT
TRBJ2-3	TRBV27	many	TRBD2	CASSLVPLGTGGSDTQYF	TGTGCCAGCAGTTTGGTCCCTCTGGGGACGGGAGGGTCAGATACGCAGTATTTT
TRBJ1-2	TRBV28	NA	NA	CASREPGPRDYGYTF	TGTGCCAGCAGGGAGCCGGGACCGAGGGACTATGGCTACACCTTC
TRBJ1-4	TRBV6-1	NA	TRBD1	CASSEGQGAPDEKLFF	TGTGCCAGCAGTGAGGGACAGGGGGCGCCTGATGAAAAACTGTTTTTT
TRBJ1-4	TRBV28	many	NA	CASRKTTGRYATNEKLFF	TGTGCCAGCAGAAAAACCACAGGACGATACGCAACTAATGAAAAACTGTTTTTT
TRBJ1-2	TRBV7-2	NA	NA	CASSPGAGNYGYTF	TGTGCCAGCAGCCCAGGGGCTGGTAACTATGGCTACACCTTC
TRBJ1-2	TRBV28	few	NA	CASRTPGEIIWDYGYTF	TGTGCCAGCAGAACCCCGGGGGAGATTATTTGGGACTATGGCTACACCTTC
TRBJ1-2	TRBV20-1	few	NA	CSASNSLYGYTF	TGCAGTGCTAGTAACAGCCTCTATGGCTACACCTTC
TRBJ2-3	TRBV27	NA	NA	CASSSGFTQYF	TGTGCCAGCAGTTCGGGATTCACGCAGTATTTT
TRBJ1-1	TRBV2	many	NA	CASSDGGWVTEAFF	TGTGCCAGCAGTGACGGAGGGTGGGTCACTGAAGCTTTCTTT